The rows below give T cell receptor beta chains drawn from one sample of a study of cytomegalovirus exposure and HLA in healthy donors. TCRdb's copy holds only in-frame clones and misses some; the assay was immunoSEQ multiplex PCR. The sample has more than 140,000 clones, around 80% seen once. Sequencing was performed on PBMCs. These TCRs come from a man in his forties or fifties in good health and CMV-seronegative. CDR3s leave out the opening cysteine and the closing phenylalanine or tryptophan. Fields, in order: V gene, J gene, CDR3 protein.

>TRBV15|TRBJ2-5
ATSRARTGEETQY
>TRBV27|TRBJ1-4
ATGGDFREKLF
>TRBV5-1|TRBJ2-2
ASSYGQGGTGELF
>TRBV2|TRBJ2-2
ASRILAGGPGELF
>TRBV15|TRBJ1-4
ATRAGTGPNEKLF
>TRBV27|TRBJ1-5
ASSLKGDGNQPQH
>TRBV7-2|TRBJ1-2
ASKEGINSYGYT
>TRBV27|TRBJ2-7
ASSLVPGGRFLY
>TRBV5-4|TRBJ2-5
ASSLRVGETQY
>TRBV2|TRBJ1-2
ASPRGFRSYT
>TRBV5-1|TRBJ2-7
ASSLGLAGTYEQY
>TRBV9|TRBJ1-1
ASSGRTGLNTEAF
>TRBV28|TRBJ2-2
ASSHEPGGGELF
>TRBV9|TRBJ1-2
ASPDDNYGYT
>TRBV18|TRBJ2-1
ASSPGLAEINEQF
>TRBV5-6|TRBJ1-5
ASSLVTGNQPQH
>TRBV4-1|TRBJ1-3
ASSQDRNDWGNTIY
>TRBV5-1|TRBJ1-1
ASTSQGAETEAF
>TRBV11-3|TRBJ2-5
ASSLEVGGTQY
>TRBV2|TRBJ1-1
ASSGYTGGTEAF
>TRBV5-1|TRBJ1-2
ASSEGQSPYGYT
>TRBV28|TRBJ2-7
ASSLRTPYEQY
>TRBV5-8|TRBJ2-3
ASSLTMVLRGTDTQY
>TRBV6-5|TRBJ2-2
ASSYSTDRRELF
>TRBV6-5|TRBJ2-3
ASSYGTSGARDTQY
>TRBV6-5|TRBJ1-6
ATRTGDTSPLH
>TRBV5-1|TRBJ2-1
ASSLAHRDNEQF
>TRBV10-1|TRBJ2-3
ASSEGTGGWTDTQY
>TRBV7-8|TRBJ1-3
ASSSQGPSSGNTIY
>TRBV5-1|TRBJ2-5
ASSLQVYQETQY
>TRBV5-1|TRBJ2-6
ASSLAPTGSGANVLT
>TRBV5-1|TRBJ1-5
ASSLAGDSNQPQH
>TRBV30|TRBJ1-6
AWRQGSSPLH
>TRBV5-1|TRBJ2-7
ASSSPRLGADDRSYEQY
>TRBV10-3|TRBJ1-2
AILAPPGQGGYGYT
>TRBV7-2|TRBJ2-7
ASSSWTSGGFYEQY
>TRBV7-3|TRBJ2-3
ASSARGQGAGDTQY
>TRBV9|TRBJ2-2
ASSVSGGSGGELF
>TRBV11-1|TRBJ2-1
ASSYRQGRDNEQF
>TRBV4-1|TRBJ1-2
ASSQGQGPYGYT
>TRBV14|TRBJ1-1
ASSPQGRAF
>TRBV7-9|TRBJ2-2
ASSTGGYGGELF
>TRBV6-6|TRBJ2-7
ASSSRARGHTYEQY
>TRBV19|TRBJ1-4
ASTKRGTGVNEKLF
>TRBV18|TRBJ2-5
ASSPGQGPQETQY
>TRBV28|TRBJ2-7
ASSLGLGAEQY
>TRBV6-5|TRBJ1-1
ASSSGGGGVTEAF
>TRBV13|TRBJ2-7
ASSPRGLDEQY
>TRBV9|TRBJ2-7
ASSVDWAREGEQY